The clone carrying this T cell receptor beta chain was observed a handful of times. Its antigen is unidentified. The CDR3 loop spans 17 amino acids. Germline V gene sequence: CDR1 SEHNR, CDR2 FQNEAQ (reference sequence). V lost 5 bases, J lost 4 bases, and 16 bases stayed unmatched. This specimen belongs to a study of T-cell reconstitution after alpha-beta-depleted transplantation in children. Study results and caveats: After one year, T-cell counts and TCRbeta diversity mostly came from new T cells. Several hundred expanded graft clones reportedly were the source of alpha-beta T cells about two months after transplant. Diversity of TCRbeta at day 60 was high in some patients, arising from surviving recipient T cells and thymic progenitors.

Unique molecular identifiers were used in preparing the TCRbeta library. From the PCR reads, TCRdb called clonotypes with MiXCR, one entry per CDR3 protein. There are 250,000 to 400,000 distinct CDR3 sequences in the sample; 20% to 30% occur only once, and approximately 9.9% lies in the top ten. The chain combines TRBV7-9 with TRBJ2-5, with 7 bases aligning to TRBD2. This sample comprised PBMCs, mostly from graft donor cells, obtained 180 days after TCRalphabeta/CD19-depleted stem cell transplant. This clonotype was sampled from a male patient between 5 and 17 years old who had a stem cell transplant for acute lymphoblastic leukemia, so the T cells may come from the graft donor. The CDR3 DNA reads TGTGCCAGCAGCGCGGCTCTATCGCGGGAGCTATTAGAGACCCAGTACTTC. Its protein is CASSAALSRELLETQYF.